This T cell receptor beta chain was retrieved from a study of T-cell memory formation after mild COVID-19. Study-wide findings and caveats: The authors did not confirm SARS-CoV-2 specificity of second-wave clones peaking day 37. Some clones that responded were present in memory (sampled pre-infection), which suggests cross-reactive memory joined. Clones that got smaller from day 15 to 85 had even CD4/CD8, while clones growing later tipped toward CD4+.

The J segment lost 2 bases and the V segment lost 1 base, leaving 7 bases of the junction unmatched. This CDR3 is built from 18 residues. Germline V gene sequence: CDR1 MGHRA, CDR2 YSYEKL. This clonotype was counted between two and nine times. Its antigen is not identified. TCR alpha and TCR beta cDNA libraries carrying sample barcodes and UMIs came from 5'RACE with constant-segment primers. Using its own MiXCR run on the 5' RACE reads, TCRdb lists one record per CDR3 protein. The top ten hold about an eighth of the sample, which has 350,000 to 500,000 distinct CDR3 sequences, 23% seen once. The V and J genes are TRBV4-1 and TRBJ2-1; 11 nucleotides match TRBD2. Material for sequencing was PBMCs or a T cell subset sorted from them (not recorded which). The receptor was isolated from an adult woman who had mild COVID-19 (a few samples of this study predate the infection). Cell type and time point are not known. CDR3 nucleotides: TGCGCCAGCAGCCAAGCCCTACTAGCGGGGGCAACCTACAATGAGCAGTTCTTC. It encodes CASSQALLAGATYNEQFF.